This T cell receptor beta chain emerged from a study of response to subunit inactivated influenza vaccine (dated by TCRdb to the late 2010s). Regarding the study in general: The study used deep quantitative T cell receptor repertoire profiling to track responses to a trivalent subunit inactivated influenza vaccine. Broader findings and caveats from the paper: It was suggested by the authors that each seasonal influenza vaccination may recruit only a limited number of new T cells.

CDR1 SGHAT and CDR2 FQNNGV are derived from the germline V gene. Trimming at the junction amounts to 1 base on V and 5 bases on J, and the germline ends lie 17 bases apart. The CDR3 numbers 17 residues from cysteine through phenylalanine. The read is trimmed to its CDR3 DNA, 51 bases read in frame from base 1. Libraries were built with RT-PCR. Sequencing relied on an Illumina HiSeq 2500. TCRdb applied fastp at Q25 and MiXCR to the public reads, then kept only in-frame beta chains. Entries that share a CDR3 protein sequence are merged under the most common genes and DNA. The sample records about 300,000 distinct CDR3 sequences, just over 20% of which are singletons. About 10% of the sample lies in the top ten. Details on this clonotype: Which antigen it targets is not known. Per-nucleotide qualities are absent, and no much larger clonotype sits a single base away.

Specimen: PBMCs from blood, collected less than 22 months after vaccination. The chain uses TRBV11-2 and TRBJ2-2, with the D gene call left open. This TCR was sampled from a man aged 45 to 75 who received an inactivated influenza vaccine. Donor details come from another sample of the same person, matched by shared clones. The DNA is as follows: TGTGCCAGCAGCTTAGCCGGCGGCAGAGGATTAACCGGGGAGCTGTTTTTT. Translation gives CASSLAGGRGLTGELFF. Where the CDR3 stops, the reference TRBV11-2 and TRBJ2-2 genes take over; the full variable domain is EAGVAQSPRYKIIEKRQSVAFWCNPISGHATLYWYQQILGQGPKLLIQFQNNGVVDDSQLPKDRFSAERLKGVDSTLKIQPAKLEDSAVYLCASSLAGGRGLTGELFFGEGSRLTVL.